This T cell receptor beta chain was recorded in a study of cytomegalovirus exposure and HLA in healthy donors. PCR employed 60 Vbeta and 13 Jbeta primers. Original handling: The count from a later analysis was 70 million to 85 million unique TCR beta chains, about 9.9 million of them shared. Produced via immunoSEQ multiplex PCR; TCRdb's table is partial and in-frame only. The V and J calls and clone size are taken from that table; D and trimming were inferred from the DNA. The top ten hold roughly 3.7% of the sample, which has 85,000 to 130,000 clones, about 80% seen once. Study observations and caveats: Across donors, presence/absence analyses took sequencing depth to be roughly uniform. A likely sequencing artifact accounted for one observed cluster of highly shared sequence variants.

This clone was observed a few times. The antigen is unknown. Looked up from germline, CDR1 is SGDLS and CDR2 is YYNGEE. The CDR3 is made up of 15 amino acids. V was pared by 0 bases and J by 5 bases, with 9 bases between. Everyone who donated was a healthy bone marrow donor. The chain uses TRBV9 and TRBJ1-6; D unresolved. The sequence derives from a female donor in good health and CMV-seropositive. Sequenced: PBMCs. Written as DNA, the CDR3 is TGTGCCAGCAGCGTAGATAACAGCCATAATTCACCCCTCCACTTT. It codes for CASSVDNSHNSPLHF.